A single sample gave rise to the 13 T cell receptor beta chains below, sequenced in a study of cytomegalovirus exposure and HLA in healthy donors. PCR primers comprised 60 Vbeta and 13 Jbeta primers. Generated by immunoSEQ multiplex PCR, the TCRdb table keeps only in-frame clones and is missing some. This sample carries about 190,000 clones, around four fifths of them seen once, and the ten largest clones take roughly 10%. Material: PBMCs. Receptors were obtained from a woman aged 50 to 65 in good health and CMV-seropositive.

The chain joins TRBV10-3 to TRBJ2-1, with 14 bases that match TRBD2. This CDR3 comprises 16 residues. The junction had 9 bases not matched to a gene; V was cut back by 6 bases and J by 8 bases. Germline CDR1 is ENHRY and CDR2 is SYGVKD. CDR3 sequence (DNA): TGTGCCATCAGCTCCGGGACTAGCGGGGGACCCGATGAGCAGTTCTTC. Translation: CAISSGTSGGPDEQFF.

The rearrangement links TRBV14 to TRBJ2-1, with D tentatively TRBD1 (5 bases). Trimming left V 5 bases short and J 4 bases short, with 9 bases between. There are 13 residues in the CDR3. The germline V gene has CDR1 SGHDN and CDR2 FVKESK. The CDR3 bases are TGTGCCAGCAGCACGAGACAGTACAATGAGCAGTTCTTC. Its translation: CASSTRQYNEQFF.

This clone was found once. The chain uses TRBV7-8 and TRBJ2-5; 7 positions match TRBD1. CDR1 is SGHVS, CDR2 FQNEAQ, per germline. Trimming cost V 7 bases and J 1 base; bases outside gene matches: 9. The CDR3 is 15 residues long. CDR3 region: CASTQLGDSQETQYF. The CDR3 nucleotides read TGTGCCAGCACACAGCTAGGGGACAGCCAAGAGACCCAGTACTTC. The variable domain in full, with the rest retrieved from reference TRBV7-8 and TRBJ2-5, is GAGVSQSPRYKVAKRGQDVALRCDPISGHVSLFWYQQALGQGPEFLTYFQNEAQLDKSGLPSDRFFAERPEGSVSTLKIQRTQQEDSAVYLCASTQLGDSQETQYFGPGTRLLVL.

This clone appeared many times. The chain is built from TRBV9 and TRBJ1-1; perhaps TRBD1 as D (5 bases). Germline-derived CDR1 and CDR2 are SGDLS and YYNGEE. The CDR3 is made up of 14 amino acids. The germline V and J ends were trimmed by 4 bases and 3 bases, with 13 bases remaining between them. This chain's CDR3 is CASSPDPGYTEAFF. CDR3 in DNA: TGTGCCAGCAGCCCCGACCCAGGGTACACTGAAGCTTTCTTT.

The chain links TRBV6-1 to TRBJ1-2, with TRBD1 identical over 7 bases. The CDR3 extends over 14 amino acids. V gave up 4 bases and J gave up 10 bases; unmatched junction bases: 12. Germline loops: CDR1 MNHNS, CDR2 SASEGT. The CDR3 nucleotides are TGTGCCAGCAGTGGTCTGCGGACAGGAGTTGACTACACCTTC. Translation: CASSGLRTGVDYTF.

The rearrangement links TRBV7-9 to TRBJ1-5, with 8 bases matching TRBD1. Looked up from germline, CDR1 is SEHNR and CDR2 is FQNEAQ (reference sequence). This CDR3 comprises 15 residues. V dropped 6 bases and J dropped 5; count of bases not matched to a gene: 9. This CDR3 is CASSTTRGPYQPQHF. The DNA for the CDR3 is TGTGCCAGCAGTACAACCAGGGGGCCGTATCAGCCCCAGCATTTT. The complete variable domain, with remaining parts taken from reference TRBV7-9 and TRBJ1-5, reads DTGVSQNPRHKITKRGQNVTFRCDPISEHNRLYWYRQTLGQGPEFLTYFQNEAQLEKSRLLSDRFSAERPKGSFSTLEIQRTEQGDSAMYLCASSTTRGPYQPQHFGDGTRLSIL.

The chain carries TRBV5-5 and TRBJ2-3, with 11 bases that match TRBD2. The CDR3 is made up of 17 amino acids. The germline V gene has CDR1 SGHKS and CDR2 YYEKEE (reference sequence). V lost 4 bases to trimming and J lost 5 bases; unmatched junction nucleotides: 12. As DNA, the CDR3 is TGTGCCAGCAGCCCTCGGATTAGCGGGGGGGCAGTAGATACGCAGTATTTT. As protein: CASSPRISGGAVDTQYF.

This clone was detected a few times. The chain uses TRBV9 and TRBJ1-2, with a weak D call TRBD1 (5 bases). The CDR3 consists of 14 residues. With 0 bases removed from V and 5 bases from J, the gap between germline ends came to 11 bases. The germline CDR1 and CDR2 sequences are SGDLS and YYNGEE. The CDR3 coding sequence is TGTGCCAGCAGCGTAGGGGAGGGGTGGTATGGCTACACCTTC. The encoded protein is CASSVGEGWYGYTF. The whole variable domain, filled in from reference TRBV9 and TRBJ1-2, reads DSGVTQTPKHLITATGQRVTLRCSPRSGDLSVYWYQQSLDQGLQFLIQYYNGEERAKGNILERFSAQQFPDLHSELNLSSLELGDSALYFCASSVGEGWYGYTFGSGTRLTVV.

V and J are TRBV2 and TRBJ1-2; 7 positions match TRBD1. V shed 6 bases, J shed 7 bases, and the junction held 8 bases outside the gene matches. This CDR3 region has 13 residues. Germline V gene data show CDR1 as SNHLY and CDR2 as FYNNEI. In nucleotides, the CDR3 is TGTGCCAGCAGGATAACAGGGGTGGGTGGCTACACCTTC. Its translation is CASRITGVGGYTF.

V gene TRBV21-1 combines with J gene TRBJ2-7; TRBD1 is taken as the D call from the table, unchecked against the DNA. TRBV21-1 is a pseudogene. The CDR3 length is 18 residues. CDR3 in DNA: TGTGCCAGCAGCAAACTGGTCTTTTCGGGACACCTTAGGCACGAGCAGTACTTC. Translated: CASSKLVFSGHLRHEQYF.

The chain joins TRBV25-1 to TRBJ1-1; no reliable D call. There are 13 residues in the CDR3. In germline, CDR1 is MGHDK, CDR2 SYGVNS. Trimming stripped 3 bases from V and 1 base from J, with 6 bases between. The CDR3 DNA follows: TGTGCCAGCAGTGAGCGTCAGAACACTGAAGCTTTCTTT. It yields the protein CASSERQNTEAFF.

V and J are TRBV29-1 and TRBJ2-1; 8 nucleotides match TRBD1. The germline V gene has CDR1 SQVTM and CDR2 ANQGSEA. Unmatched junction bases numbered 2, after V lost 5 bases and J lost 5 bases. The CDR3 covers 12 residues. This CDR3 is CSVRTGNNEQFF. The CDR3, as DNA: TGCAGCGTTAGGACAGGGAACAATGAGCAGTTCTTC.

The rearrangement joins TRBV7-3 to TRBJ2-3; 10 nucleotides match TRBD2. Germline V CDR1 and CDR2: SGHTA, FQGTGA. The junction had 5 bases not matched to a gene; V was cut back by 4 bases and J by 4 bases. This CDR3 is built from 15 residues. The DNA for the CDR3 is TGTGCCAGCAGCTACCTTAGCGGGGGGTCAGATACGCAGTATTTT. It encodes CASSYLSGGSDTQYF.